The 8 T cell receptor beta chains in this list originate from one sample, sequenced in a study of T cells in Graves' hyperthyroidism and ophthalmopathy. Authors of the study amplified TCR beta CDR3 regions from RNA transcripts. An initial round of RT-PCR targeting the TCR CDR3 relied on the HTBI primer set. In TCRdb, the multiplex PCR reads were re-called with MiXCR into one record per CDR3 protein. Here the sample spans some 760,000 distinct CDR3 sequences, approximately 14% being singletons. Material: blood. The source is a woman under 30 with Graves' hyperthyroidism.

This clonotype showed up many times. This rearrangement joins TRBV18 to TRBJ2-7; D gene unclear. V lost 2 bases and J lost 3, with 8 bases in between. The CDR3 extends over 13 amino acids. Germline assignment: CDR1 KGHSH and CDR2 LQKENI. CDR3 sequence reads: CASSPSGNYEQYF. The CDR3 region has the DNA TGTGCCAGCTCACCATCTGGAAACTACGAGCAGTACTTC.

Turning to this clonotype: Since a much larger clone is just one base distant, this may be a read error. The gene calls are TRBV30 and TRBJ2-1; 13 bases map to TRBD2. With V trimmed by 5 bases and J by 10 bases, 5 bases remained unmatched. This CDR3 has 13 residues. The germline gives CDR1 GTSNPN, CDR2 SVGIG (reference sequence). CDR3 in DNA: TGTGCCTGGGGGACTAGCGGGATCTACGAGCAGTTCTTC. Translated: CAWGTSGIYEQFF.

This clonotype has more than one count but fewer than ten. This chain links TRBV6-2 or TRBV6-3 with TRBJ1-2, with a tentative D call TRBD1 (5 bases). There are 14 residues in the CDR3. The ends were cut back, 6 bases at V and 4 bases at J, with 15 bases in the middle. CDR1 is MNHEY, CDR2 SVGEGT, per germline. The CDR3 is CASRLAYRTYGYTF. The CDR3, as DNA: TGTGCCAGCAGGCTAGCTTACAGGACCTATGGCTACACCTTC.

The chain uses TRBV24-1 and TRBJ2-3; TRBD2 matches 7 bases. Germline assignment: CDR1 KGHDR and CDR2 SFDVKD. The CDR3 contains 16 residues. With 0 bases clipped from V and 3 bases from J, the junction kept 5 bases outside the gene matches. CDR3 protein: CATSDLVAGETDTQYF. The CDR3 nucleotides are TGTGCCACCAGTGATTTGGTGGCGGGAGAAACAGATACGCAGTATTTT.

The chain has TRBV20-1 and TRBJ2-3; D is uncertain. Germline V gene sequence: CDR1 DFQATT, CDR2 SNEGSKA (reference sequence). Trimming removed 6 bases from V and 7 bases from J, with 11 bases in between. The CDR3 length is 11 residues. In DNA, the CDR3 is TGCAGTGCGAGGATAGAGAATACGCAGTATTTT. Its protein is CSARIENTQYF.

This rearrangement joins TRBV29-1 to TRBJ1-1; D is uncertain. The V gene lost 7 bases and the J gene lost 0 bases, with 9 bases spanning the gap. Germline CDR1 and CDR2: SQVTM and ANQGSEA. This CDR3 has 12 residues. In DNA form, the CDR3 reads TGCAGCGGCGCGATCATGAACACTGAAGCTTTCTTT. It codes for CSGAIMNTEAFF. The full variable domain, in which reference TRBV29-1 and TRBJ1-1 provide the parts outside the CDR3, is SAVISQKPSRDICQRGTSLTIQCQVDSQVTMMFWYRQQPGQSLTLIATANQGSEATYESGFVIDKFPISRPNLTFSTLTVSNMSPEDSSIYLCSGAIMNTEAFFGQGTRLTVV.

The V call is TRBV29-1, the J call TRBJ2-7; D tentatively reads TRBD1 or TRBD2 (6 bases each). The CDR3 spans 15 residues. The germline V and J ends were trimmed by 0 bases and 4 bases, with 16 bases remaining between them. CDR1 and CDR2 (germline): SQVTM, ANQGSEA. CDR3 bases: TGCAGCGTTGAAGATCGAGGGGGGCCTTCGTACGAGCAGTACTTC. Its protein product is CSVEDRGGPSYEQYF.

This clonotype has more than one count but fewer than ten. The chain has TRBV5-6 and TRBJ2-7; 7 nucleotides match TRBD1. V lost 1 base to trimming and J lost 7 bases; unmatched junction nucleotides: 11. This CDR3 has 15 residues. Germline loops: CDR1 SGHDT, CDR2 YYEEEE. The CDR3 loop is CASSLLRGPPWEQYF. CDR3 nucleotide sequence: TGTGCCAGCAGCTTGCTAAGGGGGCCGCCGTGGGAGCAGTACTTC.